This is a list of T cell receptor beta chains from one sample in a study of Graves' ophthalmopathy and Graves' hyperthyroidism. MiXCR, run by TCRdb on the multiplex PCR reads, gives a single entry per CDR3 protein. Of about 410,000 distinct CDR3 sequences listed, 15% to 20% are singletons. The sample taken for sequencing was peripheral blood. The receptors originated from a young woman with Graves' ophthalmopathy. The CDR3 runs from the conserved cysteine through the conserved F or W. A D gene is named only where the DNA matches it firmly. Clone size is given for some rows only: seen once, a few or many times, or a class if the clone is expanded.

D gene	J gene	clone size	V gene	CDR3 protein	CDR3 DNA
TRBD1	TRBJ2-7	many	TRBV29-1	CSPRKAGTGEKNYEQYF	TGCAGCCCTCGCAAGGCCGGGACAGGGGAGAAAAACTACGAGCAGTACTTC
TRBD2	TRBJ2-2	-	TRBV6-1	CASSHLLAGEGTGELFF	TGTGCCAGCAGCCACCTATTAGCGGGAGAGGGTACCGGGGAGCTGTTTTTT
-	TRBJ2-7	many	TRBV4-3	CASSQDRDGYYEQYF	TGCGCCAGCAGCCAGGACCGGGACGGCTACTACGAGCAGTACTTC
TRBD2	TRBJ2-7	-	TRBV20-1	CSARSREARTEQYF	TGCAGTGCTAGATCCCGGGAGGCCCGAACCGAGCAGTACTTC
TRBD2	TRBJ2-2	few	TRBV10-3	CAISSGTRNTGELFF	TGTGCCATCAGCTCCGGGACTAGAAACACCGGGGAGCTGTTTTTT
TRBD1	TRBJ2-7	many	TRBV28	CASSRDRDGPFPQYF	TGTGCCAGCAGTCGTGACAGGGATGGCCCTTTCCCGCAGTACTTC
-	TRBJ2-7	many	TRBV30	CAWSIGQPSYEQYF	TGTGCCTGGAGTATAGGACAGCCCTCCTACGAGCAGTACTTC
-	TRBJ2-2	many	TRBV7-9	CASSLEGVGELFF	TGTGCCAGCAGCTTAGAAGGGGTCGGGGAGCTGTTTTTT
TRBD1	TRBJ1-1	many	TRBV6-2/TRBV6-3	CASTRTGNTEAFF	TGTGCCAGCACAAGGACAGGGAACACTGAAGCTTTCTTT
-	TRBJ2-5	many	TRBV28	CASSFGGARSETQYF	TGTGCCAGCAGTTTCGGGGGCGCGAGGTCGGAGACCCAGTACTTC
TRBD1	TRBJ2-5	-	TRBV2	CASSEYFGQGREETQYF	TGTGCCAGCAGTGAATATTTTGGACAGGGGAGGGAAGAGACCCAGTACTTC
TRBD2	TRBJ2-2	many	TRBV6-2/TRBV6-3	CASHGGGANTGELFF	TGTGCCAGCCACGGCGGGGGAGCGAACACCGGGGAGCTGTTTTTT
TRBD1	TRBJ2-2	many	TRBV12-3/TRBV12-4	CASSPDREVTGELFF	TGTGCCAGCAGCCCGGACAGGGAGGTCACCGGGGAGCTGTTTTTT
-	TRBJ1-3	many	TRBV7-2	CASSPRPLSGNTIYF	TGTGCCAGCAGCCCTAGACCTCTCTCTGGAAACACCATATATTTT
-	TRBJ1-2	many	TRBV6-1	CASSELSDPRYGYTF	TGTGCCAGCAGTGAACTGTCGGACCCCCGATATGGCTACACCTTC
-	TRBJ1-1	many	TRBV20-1	CSARDEGGAFF	TGCAGTGCTAGAGATGAGGGTGGGGCTTTCTTT
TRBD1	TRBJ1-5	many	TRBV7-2	CASSRSGGGQPQHF	TGTGCCAGCAGCAGGTCAGGGGGAGGTCAGCCCCAGCATTTT
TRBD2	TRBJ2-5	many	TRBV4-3	CASSQDLGLAGVLQETQYF	TGCGCCAGCAGCCAAGATCTAGGACTAGCGGGGGTCCTCCAAGAGACCCAGTACTTC
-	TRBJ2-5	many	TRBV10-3	CAISGGAQKETQYF	TGTGCCATCAGTGGGGGGGCACAGAAAGAGACCCAGTACTTC
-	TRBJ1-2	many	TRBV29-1	CSVELTAINYGYTF	TGCAGCGTTGAACTTACTGCGATTAACTATGGCTACACCTTC
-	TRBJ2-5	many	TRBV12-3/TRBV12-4	CASSSPQGRQETQYF	TGTGCCAGCAGTTCCCCCCAAGGGAGGCAAGAGACCCAGTACTTC
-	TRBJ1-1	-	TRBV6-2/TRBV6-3	CASSYPPPRVEAFF	TGTGCCAGCAGTTACCCGCCCCCCAGGGTAGAAGCTTTCTTT
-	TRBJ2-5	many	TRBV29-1	CSVALQETQYF	TGCAGCGTTGCCCTTCAAGAGACCCAGTACTTC
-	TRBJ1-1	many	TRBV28	CASSFSNEAFF	TGTGCCAGCAGTTTTTCGAATGAAGCTTTCTTT
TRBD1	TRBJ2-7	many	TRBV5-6	CASSNRGPAYEQYF	TGTGCCAGCAGCAACAGGGGCCCCGCCTACGAGCAGTACTTC
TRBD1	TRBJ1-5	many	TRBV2	CASSIQGISNQPQHF	TGTGCCAGCAGTATACAGGGGATAAGCAATCAGCCCCAGCATTTT
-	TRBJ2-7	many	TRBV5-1	CASSPLSHSYEQYF	TGCGCCAGCAGCCCACTAAGCCACTCCTACGAGCAGTACTTC
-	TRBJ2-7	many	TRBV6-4	CASSGSIGGRGVYEQYF	TGTGCCAGCAGTGGGAGTATCGGCGGCAGGGGGGTCTACGAGCAGTACTTC
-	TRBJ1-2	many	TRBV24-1	CATSGSDRFTNYGYTF	TGTGCCACCAGTGGATCCGACAGGTTTACTAACTATGGCTACACCTTC
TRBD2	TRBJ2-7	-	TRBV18	CASSPSPSGAYEQYF	TGTGCCAGCTCGCCCTCACCTAGCGGCGCCTACGAGCAGTACTTC
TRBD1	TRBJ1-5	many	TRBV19	CASSIGQGESNQPQHF	TGTGCCAGTAGTATAGGACAGGGGGAAAGCAATCAGCCCCAGCATTTT
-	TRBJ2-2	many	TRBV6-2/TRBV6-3	CASSRDRITNTGELFF	TGTGCCAGCAGCCGGGACCGAATTACGAACACCGGGGAGCTGTTTTTT
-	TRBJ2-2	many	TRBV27	CASSFKGVATGELFF	TGTGCCAGCAGTTTTAAGGGGGTCGCCACCGGGGAGCTGTTTTTT
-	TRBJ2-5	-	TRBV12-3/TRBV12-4	CASSLGRVQTQYF	TGTGCCAGCAGTTTGGGGAGAGTTCAGACCCAGTACTTC
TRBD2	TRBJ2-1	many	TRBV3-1	CASSRTSGDNEQFF	TGTGCCAGCAGTCGGACTAGCGGGGACAATGAGCAGTTCTTC
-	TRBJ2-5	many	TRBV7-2	CASSSPTVAETQYF	TGTGCCAGCAGCTCGCCTACGGTGGCAGAGACCCAGTACTTC
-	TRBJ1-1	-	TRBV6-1	CASSESIAVMNTEAFF	TGTGCCAGCAGTGAATCAATTGCAGTAATGAACACTGAAGCTTTCTTT
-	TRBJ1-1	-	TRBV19	CASSISGFMNTEAFF	TGTGCCAGTAGTATATCCGGGTTTATGAACACTGAAGCTTTCTTT
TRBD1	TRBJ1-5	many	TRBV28	CASTLRQGSQPQHF	TGTGCCAGCACCTTAAGACAGGGAAGCCAGCCCCAGCATTTT
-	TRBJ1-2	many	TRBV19	CASSSGSFYGYTF	TGTGCCAGTAGTTCCGGGTCCTTCTATGGCTACACCTTC
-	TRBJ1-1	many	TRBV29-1	CSVGAGYRTAEAFF	TGCAGCGTTGGGGCGGGCTACCGCACCGCTGAAGCTTTCTTT
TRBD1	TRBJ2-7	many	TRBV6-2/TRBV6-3	CASSYGTGNDEQYF	TGTGCCAGCAGTTACGGGACAGGGAACGACGAGCAGTACTTC
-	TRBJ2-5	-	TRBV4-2	CASSQRGGWQETQYF	TGTGCCAGCAGCCAACGGGGAGGATGGCAAGAGACCCAGTACTTC
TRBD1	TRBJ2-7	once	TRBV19	CASSTGQGNPYEQYF	TGTGCCAGTAGTACCGGACAGGGCAATCCCTACGAGCAGTACTTC
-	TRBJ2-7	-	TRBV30	CAGGTTSYEQYF	TGTGCGGGGGGAACCACCTCCTACGAGCAGTACTTC
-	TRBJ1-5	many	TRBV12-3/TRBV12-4	CASSSRVNSNQPQHF	TGTGCCAGCAGTTCCCGGGTAAATAGCAATCAGCCCCAGCATTTT
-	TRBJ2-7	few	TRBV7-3	CASSLVGGASEQYF	TGTGCCAGCAGCTTAGTCGGCGGGGCGAGCGAGCAGTACTTC
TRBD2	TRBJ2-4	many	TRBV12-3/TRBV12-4	CASSAGLPGNIQYF	TGTGCCAGCAGTGCGGGACTACCGGGGAACATTCAGTACTTC
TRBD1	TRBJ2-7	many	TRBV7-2	CASSFQGQAYEQYF	TGTGCCAGCAGCTTTCAGGGACAGGCCTACGAGCAGTACTTC
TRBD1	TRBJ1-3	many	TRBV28	CASSSHVAGQGFSGNTIYF	TGTGCCAGCAGTTCACATGTTGCGGGACAGGGGTTCTCTGGAAACACCATATATTTT
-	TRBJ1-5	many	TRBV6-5	CASSPHLDLPHSNQPQHF	TGTGCCAGCAGCCCGCATCTGGACCTGCCTCATAGCAATCAGCCCCAGCATTTT